A selection of T cell receptor beta chains follows, all from one sample in a study of PD-1 blockade in mismatch repair-deficient tumors. Sequencing used immunoSEQ multiplex PCR; TCRdb keeps in-frame clones, though not all of them. The data hold under 150,000 clones, with 85% to 90% observed a single time. The sample consisted of peripheral blood, taken 70 to 72 weeks after starting pembrolizumab. Receptor source: an adult with mismatch repair-deficient cancer. CDR3s include the opening cysteine and the closing phenylalanine or tryptophan. D genes are given only for firm matches. Size is stated for part of the rows, as once, few or many counts, or as a class when the clone is expanded.

v_call	clone_size	d_call	cdr3_length	j_call	cdr3_aa	cdr3_nt
TRBV29-1	.	TRBD1	13	TRBJ2-7	CSVARGTGGEQYF	TGCAGCGTTGCACGTGGGACAGGGGGCGAGCAGTACTTC
TRBV6-5	.	.	13	TRBJ1-2	CASSRSVLYGYTF	TGTGCCAGCAGCCGCTCGGTTCTCTATGGCTACACCTTC
TRBV4-1	once	.	14	TRBJ2-1	CASSHLSPPNEQFF	TGCGCCAGCAGCCATCTCTCGCCTCCAAATGAGCAGTTCTTC
TRBV4-1	.	.	14	TRBJ2-1	CASSQEAGGDEQFF	TGCGCCAGCAGCCAAGAAGCAGGAGGTGATGAGCAGTTCTTC
TRBV11-2	.	.	14	TRBJ2-7	CASSLALPAYEQYF	TGTGCCAGCAGCTTGGCTCTTCCAGCCTACGAGCAGTACTTC
TRBV11-2	.	TRBD2	18	TRBJ2-7	CASSLVASGSVTPYEQYF	TGTGCCAGCAGCTTAGTGGCTAGCGGGAGTGTGACCCCCTACGAGCAGTACTTC
TRBV11-2	.	.	16	TRBJ2-2	CASSSPGGLYTGELFF	TGTGCCAGCAGTTCACCGGGGGGCCTATACACCGGGGAGCTGTTTTTT
TRBV7-9	once	.	15	TRBJ2-1	CASSLVGGNYNEQFF	TGTGCCAGCAGCTTAGTTGGGGGGAATTACAATGAGCAGTTCTTC
TRBV6-1	.	TRBD1	11	TRBJ1-1	CASSEGQKAFF	TGTGCCAGCAGTGAGGGACAGAAGGCTTTCTTT
TRBV7-6	once	.	14	TRBJ2-7	CASSLRGTAYEQYF	TGTGCCAGCAGCTTACGGGGAACAGCCTACGAGCAGTACTTC
TRBV6-5	few	TRBD2	14	TRBJ2-7	CASSSRTSNYEQYF	TGTGCCAGCAGTTCCCGGACTAGCAATTACGAGCAGTACTTC
TRBV29-1	.	TRBD2	12	TRBJ2-5	CSAGGVEETQYF	TGCAGCGCCGGGGGGGTAGAAGAGACCCAGTACTTC
TRBV10-3	.	TRBD1	16	TRBJ2-1	CAISVGGQGAYNEQFF	TGTGCCATCAGTGTGGGGGGACAGGGGGCCTACAATGAGCAGTTCTTC
TRBV7-9	.	TRBD2	19	TRBJ2-7	CASSLGLAGGKIFSYEQYF	TGTGCCAGCAGCTTGGGACTAGCGGGAGGCAAGATCTTCTCCTACGAGCAGTACTTC
TRBV6-6	.	.	12	TRBJ2-1	CASSYSAVEQFF	TGTGCCAGCAGTTACTCAGCGGTTGAGCAGTTCTTC
TRBV4-3	.	TRBD2	13	TRBJ2-1	CASSRKLAGGPFF	TGCGCCAGCAGCCGCAAACTAGCGGGCGGTCCGTTCTTC
TRBV4-3	.	.	13	TRBJ2-1	CASSQSKYNEQFF	TGCGCCAGCAGCCAATCCAAGTACAATGAGCAGTTCTTC
TRBV6-5	.	.	14	TRBJ1-2	CASSYSSANYGYTF	TGTGCCAGCAGTTATTCTTCAGCTAACTATGGCTACACCTTC
TRBV19	few	.	14	TRBJ2-1	CASSSIRGDNEQFF	TGTGCCAGTAGTTCCATCAGGGGAGACAATGAGCAGTTCTTC
TRBV5-5	.	.	15	TRBJ2-1	CASSLRTGTYNEQFF	TGTGCCAGCAGCTTACGTACAGGGACGTACAATGAGCAGTTCTTC
TRBV15	few	.	13	TRBJ2-7	CATSKTPAYEQYF	TGTGCCACCAGCAAGACACCTGCCTACGAGCAGTACTTC
TRBV11-2	.	.	13	TRBJ1-1	CASLPRGYTEAFF	TGTGCCAGCTTACCGCGAGGGTACACTGAAGCTTTCTTT
TRBV27	.	.	14	TRBJ1-1	CASAIRGHGTEAFF	TGTGCCAGCGCGATCCGGGGGCATGGGACTGAAGCTTTCTTT
TRBV6-5	.	TRBD2	15	TRBJ2-3	CASSTSSGGGDTQYF	TGTGCCAGCAGTACGTCTAGCGGGGGAGGGGATACGCAGTATTTT
TRBV13	.	.	14	TRBJ2-2	CASSLGPNTGELFF	TGTGCCAGCAGCTTAGGACCGAACACCGGGGAGCTGTTTTTT
TRBV6-6	.	TRBD2	15	TRBJ2-2	CAISSGLAVTGELFF	TGTGCCATCAGTTCGGGACTAGCGGTCACCGGGGAGCTGTTTTTT
TRBV6-5	.	.	14	TRBJ1-3	CASSPDGSGNTIYF	TGTGCCAGCAGTCCCGACGGCTCTGGAAACACCATATATTTT
TRBV9	.	TRBD1	14	TRBJ2-1	CASSVSQQGNEQFF	TGTGCCAGCAGCGTCTCGCAACAGGGGAATGAGCAGTTCTTC
TRBV2	.	TRBD2	15	TRBJ2-3	CASRGLAGSTDTQYF	TGTGCCAGCAGGGGACTAGCGGGGAGCACAGATACGCAGTATTTT
TRBV5-4	.	.	15	TRBJ2-5	CASSLANMISETQYF	TGTGCCAGCAGCTTGGCCAATATGATCAGCGAGACCCAGTACTTC
TRBV30	few	.	12	TRBJ1-2	CAWRDSGYGYTF	TGTGCCTGGAGGGATTCAGGGTATGGCTACACCTTC
TRBV5-6	.	TRBD2	16	TRBJ2-5	CASSGWTSGRAETQYF	TGTGCCAGCAGCGGCTGGACTAGCGGGAGGGCAGAGACCCAGTACTTC
TRBV19	.	TRBD2	17	TRBJ2-2	CASRGEPGLAATGELFF	TGTGCCAGTAGGGGGGAACCGGGACTAGCGGCCACCGGGGAGCTGTTTTTT
TRBV7-9	.	TRBD1	16	TRBJ2-1	CASSSYRDRGINEQFF	TGTGCCAGCAGTTCGTACCGGGACAGGGGGATAAATGAGCAGTTCTTC
TRBV5-6	.	TRBD1	15	TRBJ2-7	CASSLVDRPSYEQYF	TGTGCCAGCAGCTTGGTGGACAGGCCCTCCTACGAGCAGTACTTC
TRBV7-2	.	TRBD2	19	TRBJ2-2	CASSLETSGRASGVGELFF	TGTGCCAGCAGCTTGGAAACTAGCGGGAGGGCTTCAGGAGTCGGGGAGCTGTTTTTT
TRBV15	.	.	15	TRBJ2-7	CATSRGSGQGYEQYF	TGTGCCACCAGCAGAGGCTCCGGGCAGGGCTACGAGCAGTACTTC
TRBV7-2	.	.	16	TRBJ2-7	CASSPYLMALWGEQYF	TGTGCCAGCAGCCCTTACCTGATGGCTCTGTGGGGCGAGCAGTACTTC
TRBV6-1	.	TRBD2	16	TRBJ2-3	CASSDAASGSTDTQYF	TGTGCCAGCAGTGACGCGGCTAGCGGTAGCACAGATACGCAGTATTTT
TRBV6-6	once	TRBD1	13	TRBJ1-2	CASSDRGGYGYTF	TGTGCCAGCAGCGACAGGGGGGGGTATGGCTACACCTTC
TRBV6-1	.	.	14	TRBJ2-7	CASSVLDTAYEQYF	TGTGCCAGCAGTGTACTGGACACGGCCTACGAGCAGTACTTC
TRBV27	.	TRBD2	16	TRBJ2-7	CASSRTSGSPFSEQYF	TGTGCCAGCAGCCGTACTAGCGGGAGCCCCTTTAGTGAGCAGTACTTC
TRBV7-6	.	.	13	TRBJ2-2	CATRTDDTGELFF	TGTGCCACCAGGACAGACGACACCGGGGAGCTGTTTTTT
TRBV6-5	.	.	13	TRBJ1-4	CASTTGRLEKLFF	TGTGCCAGCACCACGGGGAGACTCGAAAAACTGTTTTTT
TRBV5-8	.	.	14	TRBJ1-1	CASSFFVRGIEAFF	TGTGCCAGCAGCTTCTTCGTGCGGGGGATTGAAGCTTTCTTT
TRBV6-5	.	.	15	TRBJ2-3	CASSNPRTGTDTQYF	TGTGCCAGCAGCAACCCCAGGACAGGCACAGATACGCAGTATTTT
TRBV2	.	.	15	TRBJ2-1	CASSPGASALNEQFF	TGTGCCAGCAGCCCAGGGGCTAGCGCCCTAAATGAGCAGTTCTTC
TRBV19	.	TRBD1	15	TRBJ2-1	CASSMVPKGANEQFF	TGTGCCAGTAGTATGGTGCCCAAGGGGGCCAATGAGCAGTTCTTC
TRBV6-5	.	.	16	TRBJ1-2	CASSYSSGGTVYGYTF	TGTGCCAGCAGTTACTCGAGCGGGGGCACCGTCTATGGCTACACCTTC
TRBV28	.	TRBD2	17	TRBJ2-1	CASSPSPGTRGYNEQFF	TGTGCCAGCAGTCCCTCACCCGGGACTAGAGGCTACAATGAGCAGTTCTTC
TRBV7-9	few	.	12	TRBJ2-7	CASSTGSYEQYF	TGTGCCAGCAGTACAGGCTCCTACGAGCAGTACTTC